Below are 21 T cell receptor beta chains sequenced from a single sample in a study of T cells in tuberculosis. Assay: immunoSEQ multiplex PCR; the TCRdb copy retains only in-frame clones and omits some. Among about 23,000 clones listed, more than 95% were seen once. The sequencing sample was made of PBMCs. The receptors shown here come from a donor aged 10-35 years with latent tuberculosis or without tuberculosis infection.

V is TRBV27 and J is TRBJ2-1; possible D gene TRBD2, 5 bases. The CDR3 has 17 amino acids. The V gene lost 6 bases and the J gene lost 2 bases, with 20 bases spanning the gap. The germline V gene has CDR1 MNHEY and CDR2 SMNVEV (reference sequence). The CDR3: CASRRPLTGGAYNEQFF. In nucleotides, the CDR3 is TGTGCCAGCAGGCGCCCGTTGACTGGAGGCGCCTACAATGAGCAGTTCTTC.

The chain employs TRBV6-1 and TRBJ1-1; D is undetermined. Trimming cost V 7 bases and J 0 bases, with 18 bases left between them. This CDR3 has 16 amino acids. Germline-derived CDR1 and CDR2 are MNHNS and SASEGT. CDR3 residues: CASNDAERLMNTEAFF. CDR3 DNA sequence: TGTGCCAGCAATGATGCAGAGCGATTAATGAACACTGAAGCTTTCTTT.

V is TRBV5-1 and J is TRBJ1-3, with 7 bases aligning to TRBD1. V lost 0 bases, J lost 4 bases, and 7 bases stayed unmatched. This CDR3 has 16 amino acids. Germline CDR1 and CDR2: SGHRS and YFSETQ. The CDR3 spells CASSLEGAATGNTIYF. The CDR3, as DNA: TGCGCCAGCAGCTTGGAGGGGGCGGCAACGGGAAACACCATATATTTT.

The chain carries TRBV7-2 and TRBJ2-3; D perhaps matches TRBD2 (5 bases). Germline loops: CDR1 SGHTA, CDR2 FQGNSA. The ends were cut back, 3 bases at V and 0 bases at J, with 7 bases in the middle. This CDR3 has 14 residues. DNA of the CDR3: TGTGCCAGCAGCTTTCGGACTAGCACAGATACGCAGTATTTT. It is translated as CASSFRTSTDTQYF.

The chain is built from TRBV11-3 and TRBJ2-5; 8 bases are a match to TRBD2. CDR1 is SGHNT and CDR2 is YENEEA in the germline V gene. The length of the CDR3 is 15 residues. With 1 base clipped from V and 5 bases from J, the junction kept 6 bases outside the gene matches. CDR3 amino acids: CASSLAGGGSETQYF. The CDR3 DNA sequence: TGTGCCAGCAGCTTAGCTGGCGGGGGGTCGGAGACCCAGTACTTC.

Only one count was recorded for this clone. This rearrangement joins TRBV27 to TRBJ2-5, with TRBD2 matching over 7 bases. Unmatched junction bases numbered 1, after V lost 3 bases and J lost 0 bases. The germline gives CDR1 MNHEY, CDR2 SMNVEV (reference sequence). This CDR3 is built from 14 residues. CDR3 sequence: CASSFSGYQETQYF. Here the CDR3 DNA reads TGTGCCAGCAGTTTTAGCGGGTACCAAGAGACCCAGTACTTC.

This clone was seen only a few times. An end of the junction does not agree with germline; a read error may underlie this. This rearrangement joins TRBV2 to TRBJ2-7, with 7 bases identical to TRBD2. This CDR3 is 12 amino acids long. The V gene's germline CDR1 is SNHLY and CDR2 FYNNEI. CDR3 protein: CASSEQAGRSGF. DNA of the CDR3: TGTGCCAGCAGTGAACAAGCGGGAAGATCCGGCTTC. The complete variable domain, with remaining parts taken from reference TRBV2 and TRBJ2-7, reads EPEVTQTPSHQVTQMGQEVILRCVPISNHLYFYWYRQILGQKVEFLVSFYNNEISEKSEIFDDQFSVERPDGSNFTLKIRSTKLEDSAMYFCASSEQAGRSGFGPGTRLTVT.

The chain has TRBV19 and TRBJ1-1; D remains unclear. The CDR3 extends over 11 amino acids. Germline V gene lookup returns CDR1 LNHDA and CDR2 SQIVND (reference sequence). V lost 6 bases to trimming and J lost 4 bases, with 6 bases between them. Here the CDR3 DNA reads TGTGCCAGTAGCCCCGGCACTGAAGCTTTCTTT. Amino acids: CASSPGTEAFF.

This rearrangement joins TRBV4-1 to TRBJ2-5; 12 bases map to TRBD2. There are 17 residues in the CDR3. CDR1 and CDR2 (germline): MGHRA, YSYEKL. Trimming took 2 bases from V and 5 from J; bases not matched to a gene: 9. CDR3 bases: TGCGCCAGCAGCCAACCTCGACTAGCGGGGGTTGGGGAGACCCAGTACTTC. This gives the protein CASSQPRLAGVGETQYF.

V gene TRBV18 combines with J gene TRBJ1-2, with D tentatively TRBD1 (5 bases). Per the germline V gene, CDR1 is KGHSH and CDR2 is LQKENI. Deletions cut 8 bases from V and 3 bases from J, with 13 bases between. There are 13 residues in the CDR3. The CDR3 loop reads CASPPDKYYGYTF. The CDR3 DNA follows: TGTGCCAGCCCGCCGGACAAGTACTATGGCTACACCTTC.

This sequence joins TRBV6-5 and TRBJ2-7; 10 bases align to TRBD1. J was trimmed by 5 bases and V by 10 bases; bases with no gene match: 11. Germline V gives CDR1 MNHEY, CDR2 SVGAGI. This CDR3 contains 14 residues. The CDR3 nucleotides are TGTGCCACAGGAGAGGGGACAGGGGTTCACGAGCAGTACTTC. Protein: CATGEGTGVHEQYF.

The chain has TRBV25-1 and TRBJ2-2; 8 bases agree with TRBD1. Germline trimming cut 4 bases from V and 3 bases from J; bases unmatched to any gene: 4. The CDR3 contains 15 residues. CDR1 and CDR2 (germline): MGHDK, SYGVNS. Here the CDR3 DNA reads TGTGCCAGCAGTGCACGGACAGGGTACACCGGGGAGCTGTTTTTT. Translating it yields CASSARTGYTGELFF.

J is TRBJ2-2 and V is TRBV25-1; 7 bases map to TRBD1. In germline, CDR1 is MGHDK, CDR2 SYGVNS. After removal of 4 bases from V and 6 bases from J, the junction contained 2 bases not matched to a gene. The CDR3 extends over 13 amino acids. The CDR3 DNA is TGTGCCAGCAGTGGACAGGGTGCCGGGGAGCTGTTTTTT. This sequence encodes CASSGQGAGELFF.

The chain employs TRBV5-4 and TRBJ1-2, with 7 bases that match TRBD1. V was pared by 3 bases and J by 4 bases, with 3 bases of the junction left unmatched. This CDR3 comprises 13 residues. CDR1 and CDR2 (germline): SGHNT, YYREEE (reference sequence). The CDR3: CASSSGQLYGYTF. The CDR3 region has the DNA TGTGCCAGCAGCTCGGGACAGCTCTATGGCTACACCTTC.

As for this clone: At one boundary the junction diverges from the germline segment, which might be a read error. This chain joins TRBV27 and TRBJ1-6; 7 bases match TRBD1. Germline lookup yields CDR1 MNHEY and CDR2 SMNVEV (reference sequence). This CDR3 comprises 21 residues. The CDR3 region is CASSLSSYRPNRGVYSSPLHF. CDR3 bases: TGTGCCAGCAGTTTATCTTCATATCGACCGAACAGGGGAGTATATAGTTCACCCCTCCACTTT.

This clone was seen a single time. This rearrangement joins TRBV11-2 to TRBJ2-7; D unclear. CDR3 length: 13 amino acids. The germline CDR1 and CDR2 sequences are SGHAT and FQNNGV. Trimming left V 3 bases short and J 0 bases short, with 6 bases between. The CDR3, as DNA: TGTGCCAGCAGCTTGGCAGGCTCCTACGAGCAGTACTTC. Translating gives CASSLAGSYEQYF. The variable domain in full, with the rest retrieved from reference TRBV11-2 and TRBJ2-7, is EAGVAQSPRYKIIEKRQSVAFWCNPISGHATLYWYQQILGQGPKLLIQFQNNGVVDDSQLPKDRFSAERLKGVDSTLKIQPAKLEDSAVYLCASSLAGSYEQYFGPGTRLTVT.

The V call is TRBV7-9, the J call TRBJ1-1, with D possibly matching TRBD1 (5 bases). Germline V gene lookup returns CDR1 SEHNR and CDR2 FQNEAQ (reference sequence). The CDR3 loop spans 14 amino acids. The germline V and J ends were trimmed by 6 bases and 6 bases, with 17 bases remaining between them. Written as DNA, the CDR3 is TGTGCCAGCAGAATCCCGTCGACAGAATCTGAAGCTTTCTTT. Protein product: CASRIPSTESEAFF.

This clone showed up just a few times. The rearrangement joins TRBV25-1 to TRBJ1-6; perhaps TRBD1 as D (5 bases). This CDR3 region has 12 residues. Trimming removed 3 bases from V and 16 bases from J, with 13 bases in between. Germline V lookup: CDR1 MGHDK, CDR2 SYGVNS. CDR3 protein: CASSEGSRDLHF. The CDR3 DNA sequence: TGTGCCAGCAGTGAGGGATCCAGGGATCTCCACTTT. Using reference TRBV25-1 and TRBJ1-6 for the parts outside the CDR3, the full variable domain is EADIYQTPRYLVIGTGKKITLECSQTMGHDKMYWYQQDPGMELHLIHYSYGVNSTEKGDLSSESTVSRIRTEHFPLTLESARPSHTSQYLCASSEGSRDLHFGNGTRLTVT.

The V gene is TRBV7-8, the J gene TRBJ2-7; 7 bases are shared with TRBD2. Germline loops: CDR1 SGHVS, CDR2 FQNEAQ. V was clipped by 0 bases and J by 1 base; unmatched bases: 3. CDR3 length: 15 amino acids. The CDR3: CASSLAGGISYEQYF. In nucleotides, the CDR3 is TGTGCCAGCAGCTTAGCCGGGGGGATATCCTACGAGCAGTACTTC.

This chain connects TRBV11-2 to TRBJ2-7, with TRBD2 matching over 7 bases. Germline V gene data show CDR1 as SGHAT and CDR2 as FQNNGV. V shed 1 base, J shed 2 bases, and the junction held 2 bases outside the gene matches. The CDR3 has 14 residues. As DNA, the CDR3 is TGTGCCAGCAGCTTAGCGGGAGGCCCCTACGAGCAGTACTTC. Residues: CASSLAGGPYEQYF. The whole variable domain, remainder taken from reference TRBV11-2 and TRBJ2-7, is EAGVAQSPRYKIIEKRQSVAFWCNPISGHATLYWYQQILGQGPKLLIQFQNNGVVDDSQLPKDRFSAERLKGVDSTLKIQPAKLEDSAVYLCASSLAGGPYEQYFGPGTRLTVT.

This chain connects TRBV19 to TRBJ1-6, with 9 bases identical to TRBD1. The trim removed 5 bases at V and 6 bases at J, leaving 8 bases unmatched. Germline lookup yields CDR1 LNHDA and CDR2 SQIVND (reference sequence). CDR3 length: 16 residues. CDR3 sequence reads: CASSVGQGVLNSPLHF. CDR3 coding DNA: TGTGCCAGTAGTGTGGGACAGGGTGTGCTTAATTCACCCCTCCACTTT.